Listed below are T cell receptor beta chains from one sample, sequenced in a study of blood T cell repertoires in COVID-19. Libraries were prepared by immunoSEQ multiplex PCR; TCRdb keeps only in-frame clonotypes and omits some of them. The repertoire holds 300,000 to 350,000 clones, with 65% to 90% as singletons. The source material was PBMCs or T cells enriched from blood (not recorded which). The origin of the receptors is a woman between 40 and 50 years old with acute COVID-19. Both conserved end residues are trimmed from each CDR3. The listing skips clone size in some rows; elsewhere it reads once, few, many or a size class.

abundance,v_gene,CDR3aa
.,TRBV7-3,ASSRLAGGITDTQY
.,TRBV15,ATSRDRSLGVYGYT
.,TRBV5-1,ASSLGASGIDEQF
.,TRBV7-2,ASSLEGGLYEQY
.,TRBV5-1,ATPNPPGGTGANVLT
.,TRBV4-2,ASSQDRGTEAF
.,TRBV11-2,ASSLVRAYNEQF
.,TRBV7-3,ASSSLGTSGSSYNEQF
few,TRBV12-3/TRBV12-4,ASTWGGGYT
.,TRBV7-9,AGEGNTEAF
.,TRBV28,ASSLAGSKSYGYT
.,TRBV19,ASSIPDSPPGGYT
.,TRBV15,ATSPPTMSEQY
.,TRBV28,ASSLGAQYTEAF
once,TRBV7-6,ASSLVGQGISKNIQY
.,TRBV6-5,ASTGGYGYT
.,TRBV7-6,ASSVKKGVSGNTIY
few,TRBV28,ASSLQGSPLH
.,TRBV12-3/TRBV12-4,ASSKNTGELF
.,TRBV7-8,ASSFPTTGGLSNSPLH
.,TRBV7-2,ASSPNTDTQY
.,TRBV19,ASKSLAGNEQF
.,TRBV7-8,ASSLGLSSGRFHNEQF
.,TRBV3-1/TRBV3-2,ASSRPGLGRHTDTQY
.,TRBV28,ASSRSGHSYEQY
.,TRBV28,ASSGANQPQH
.,TRBV7-3,ASSLAAYNSPLH
.,TRBV10-3,AISESLTSTDTQY
.,TRBV2,ASSDSLSGQKLF
once,TRBV28,ASSLSGGGNTIY
.,TRBV29-1,SVVRGKEGYT
once,TRBV4-3,ASSDRFTNEKLF
.,TRBV5-1,ASSLERDQPQH
.,TRBV15,ATSRTGDSPLH
.,TRBV5-1,ASSQQGIMNTEAF
few,TRBV15,ATSTGVSYEQY
.,TRBV2,ASTRANEKLF
once,TRBV19,ASSQTLSAATDTQY
.,TRBV5-6,ASSFRPGGQSGNTIY
.,TRBV18,ASSPLAGEYNEQF
.,TRBV6-6,ASTYIPSANYGYT
.,TRBV4-1,ASSPYRDSNQPQH
many,TRBV7-8,ASSLETRNVYNEQF
.,TRBV4-1,ASSQDRPSGQETQY
.,TRBV3-1/TRBV3-2,ASSPAGVGETQY
few,TRBV6-5,ASSARTVEKLF
few,TRBV9,ASSADVWGEVMSGYT
.,TRBV11-2,ASSLERRSSYNEQF
.,TRBV9,ASSVGTGYSYEQY
few,TRBV5-5,ASSLTGSGANVLT
.,TRBV19,ASKHYSASYNEQF
.,TRBV4-2,ASSLSGTGSPDTQY
.,TRBV2,ASSDSPPSTGEQY
once,TRBV10-3,AISESGDEQF
.,TRBV4-2,ASSQDPSGGAGELF